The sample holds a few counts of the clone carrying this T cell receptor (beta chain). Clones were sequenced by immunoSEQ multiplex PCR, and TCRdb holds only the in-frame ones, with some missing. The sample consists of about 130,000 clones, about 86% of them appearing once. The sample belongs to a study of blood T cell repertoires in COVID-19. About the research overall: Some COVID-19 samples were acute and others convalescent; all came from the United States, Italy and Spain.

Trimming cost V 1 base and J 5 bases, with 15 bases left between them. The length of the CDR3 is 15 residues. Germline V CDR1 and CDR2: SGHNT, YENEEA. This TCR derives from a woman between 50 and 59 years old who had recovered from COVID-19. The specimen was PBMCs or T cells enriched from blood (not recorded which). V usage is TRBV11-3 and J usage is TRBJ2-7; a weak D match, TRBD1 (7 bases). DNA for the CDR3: TGTGCCAGCAGCTTAGTGGGCAGGGGGGCCGACGAGCAGTACTTC. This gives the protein CASSLVGRGADEQYF.